These 17 T cell receptor beta chains were sequenced from one sample in a study of vaccination effects on CD4 cells after COVID-19. The authors isolated CD4+ T cells after around 11 days of culture. These receptors lack a known antigen. The method was immunoSEQ multiplex PCR; TCRdb's version includes in-frame clones alone and lacks a portion of them. The sample records tens of thousands of clones, roughly four fifths being singletons. The sample was CD4+ T cells from PBMCs cultured without peptide, taken before COVID-19 vaccination. The receptors were sampled from a human donor who received a COVID-19 vaccine.

The chain uses TRBV24-1 and TRBJ2-5; D possibly corresponds to TRBD1 (6 bases). This CDR3 has 14 residues. Trimming left V 6 bases short and J 4 bases short, with 14 bases between. Germline-derived CDR1 and CDR2 are KGHDR and SFDVKD. The CDR3 DNA sequence: TGTGCCACCAGTACAACCAGGGGTACAGAGACCCAGTACTTC. Its protein is CATSTTRGTETQYF.

J is TRBJ2-6 and V is TRBV30, with TRBD1 matching 7 bases. The V gene's germline CDR1 is GTSNPN and CDR2 SVGIG (reference sequence). The CDR3 sequence is 17 residues long. The J segment lost 4 bases and the V segment lost 2 bases, leaving 11 bases of the junction unmatched. The CDR3 reads CAWSRNRGAGGANVLTF. Here the CDR3 DNA reads TGTGCCTGGAGTAGGAACAGGGGAGCCGGCGGGGCCAACGTCCTGACTTTC.

V usage is TRBV7-3 and J usage is TRBJ2-3, with D uncertain. CDR1 and CDR2 from the germline V gene are SGHTA and FQGTGA. The CDR3 consists of 14 residues. The germline V and J ends were trimmed by 0 bases and 8 bases, with 12 bases remaining between them. CDR3 in amino acids: CASSLTSQAGTQYF. In nucleotides, the CDR3 is TGTGCCAGCAGCTTAACAAGTCAGGCCGGTACGCAGTATTTT. The complete variable domain, with remaining parts taken from reference TRBV7-3 and TRBJ2-3, reads GAGVSQTPSNKVTEKGKYVELRCDPISGHTALYWYRQSLGQGPEFLIYFQGTGAADDSGLPNDRFFAVRPEGSVSTLKIQRTERGDSAVYLCASSLTSQAGTQYFGPGTRLTVL.

This clone was counted a single time. This sequence joins TRBV2 and TRBJ1-6; maybe TRBD1 (6 bases). The CDR3 runs 13 residues. Trimming took off 9 bases at V and 7 bases at J, with 13 bases between the two ends. Germline-derived CDR1 and CDR2 are SNHLY and FYNNEI. CDR3: CASHTGLNSPLHF. Here the CDR3 DNA reads TGTGCCAGTCACACAGGGCTAAATTCACCCCTCCACTTT.

This clone turned up a few times. The chain employs TRBV18 and TRBJ1-1; tentatively, D is TRBD1 (6 bases). Looked up from germline, CDR1 is KGHSH and CDR2 is LQKENI. The CDR3 loop spans 12 amino acids. Trimming took 5 bases from V and 6 from J, leaving 10 bases between them. In nucleotides, the CDR3 is TGTGCCAGCTCAGCAGGGGCCGCTGAAGCTTTCTTT. Protein: CASSAGAAEAFF.

In this sample, this clone turned up a few times. The chain uses TRBV24-1 and TRBJ2-1; D not certain. V dropped 9 bases and J dropped 7 bases, with 6 bases sitting between them. The CDR3 contains 10 residues. Germline assignment: CDR1 KGHDR and CDR2 SFDVKD. This chain's CDR3 is CATLGNEQFF. The CDR3 DNA reads as TGTGCCACCCTCGGAAATGAGCAGTTCTTC.

This clone has just a few counts. The chain recombines TRBV12-5 with TRBJ1-5; the match to TRBD1 covers 9 bases. This CDR3 contains 17 residues. Per the germline V gene, CDR1 is LGHNT and CDR2 is FRNRAP. After removal of 5 bases from V and 2 bases from J, the junction contained 10 bases not matched to a gene. The CDR3 sequence: CASGDGRTGVGNQPQHF. The CDR3 DNA reads TGTGCTAGTGGTGACGGCCGGACAGGGGTTGGCAATCAGCCCCAGCATTTT.

The chain combines TRBV5-1 with TRBJ2-4, with D tentatively TRBD1 (6 bases). V was clipped by 4 bases and J by 6 bases, with 14 bases between them. This CDR3 is built from 14 residues. Per the germline V gene, CDR1 is SGHRS and CDR2 is YFSETQ. For the CDR3, the DNA is TGCGCCAGCAGCGCCTCAGGGGTGGGAAACATTCAGTACTTC. Its protein is CASSASGVGNIQYF.

This chain links TRBV18 with TRBJ1-1, with D perhaps matching TRBD1 (6 bases). Trimming cost V 4 bases and J 5 bases, with 11 bases left between them. The CDR3 covers 13 residues. Germline assignment: CDR1 KGHSH and CDR2 LQKENI. CDR3 DNA sequence: TGTGCCAGCTCACTTCAGGGGAGGACTGAAGCTTTCTTT. Translated: CASSLQGRTEAFF.

The chain couples TRBV6-7 to TRBJ2-7; weak D call: TRBD2 (5 bases). TRBV6-7 is assigned to the ORF class and has an uncertain function. The CDR3 loop spans 14 amino acids. Trimming took 9 bases from V and 2 from J, leaving 17 bases between them. CDR3 in amino acids: CASCGRRSAYEQYV. The DNA for the CDR3 is TGTGCCAGTTGCGGGCGGCGGTCGGCCTACGAGCAGTACGTC.

This clone showed up just a few times. The CDR3 nucleotides read TGTGCCAGCAGCGTAGGTATGGGGAATGAAAAACTGTTTTTT. Translated: CASSVGMGNEKLFF. The J gene is TRBJ1-4, the V gene TRBV9; no clear D gene. Germline assignment: CDR1 SGDLS and CDR2 YYNGEE. V dropped 0 bases and J dropped 5 bases, with 8 bases sitting between them. The CDR3 is made up of 14 amino acids.

In its sample, this clone was seen a few times. The rearrangement links TRBV5-5 to TRBJ1-4; D ambiguous. The V gene's germline CDR1 is SGHKS and CDR2 YYEKEE (reference sequence). V gave up 2 bases and J gave up 7 bases, with 21 bases separating them. This CDR3 region has 17 residues. DNA of the CDR3: TGTGCCAGCAGCTTCCCAAGATTGGAGTATTACGGTGAAAAACTGTTTTTT. Encoded protein: CASSFPRLEYYGEKLFF.

V usage is TRBV11-2 and J usage is TRBJ2-5; 14 bases line up with TRBD2. The germline V gene encodes CDR1 SGHAT and CDR2 FQNNGV. The CDR3 loop spans 19 amino acids. J lost 2 bases, V lost 5 bases, and 13 bases had no gene match. The CDR3 sequence is CASSPLGTSGGRLQETQYF. CDR3 sequence (DNA): TGTGCCAGCAGCCCCCTCGGGACTAGCGGGGGCCGCCTACAAGAGACCCAGTACTTC.

This clone was recorded once. This chain links TRBV6-5 with TRBJ2-5; TRBD2 aligns across 8 bases. V lost 6 bases to trimming and J lost 4 bases; unmatched junction nucleotides: 7. The germline gives CDR1 MNHEY, CDR2 SVGAGI. This CDR3 has 14 amino acids. For the CDR3, the DNA is TGTGCCAGCAGCGTGACTAGCGCATCAGAGACCCAGTACTTC. Translated, it gives CASSVTSASETQYF.

Comment on this clone: Other DNA sequences in the sample encode the same CDR3. This chain connects TRBV6-5 to TRBJ1-1, with D uncertain. Trimming took 7 bases from V and 0 from J, leaving 3 bases between them. This CDR3 has 11 residues. Germline V lookup: CDR1 MNHEY, CDR2 SVGAGI. The CDR3 spells CASNVNTEAFF. CDR3 nucleotide sequence: TGTGCCAGCAATGTGAACACTGAAGCTTTCTTT.

This chain joins TRBV24-1 and TRBJ2-3; possibly TRBD1 or TRBD2 for D (6 bases each). Germline lookup yields CDR1 KGHDR and CDR2 SFDVKD. This CDR3 contains 15 residues. The V gene lost 3 bases and the J gene lost 3 bases, with 12 bases spanning the gap. CDR3 DNA: TGTGCCACCAGTGATGAGGGGGGTTGGACAGATACGCAGTATTTT. This gives the protein CATSDEGGWTDTQYF.

The chain recombines TRBV6-5 with TRBJ2-2; 11 bases are shared with TRBD2. The CDR3 has 15 residues. The ends lost 9 bases at V and 5 bases at J; junction bases unmatched: 8. Germline CDR1 is MNHEY and CDR2 is SVGAGI. CDR3 coding DNA: TGTGCCAGGGCTAGCGGGGGGTATTGGACCGGGGAGCTGTTTTTT. Its translation is CARASGGYWTGELFF.